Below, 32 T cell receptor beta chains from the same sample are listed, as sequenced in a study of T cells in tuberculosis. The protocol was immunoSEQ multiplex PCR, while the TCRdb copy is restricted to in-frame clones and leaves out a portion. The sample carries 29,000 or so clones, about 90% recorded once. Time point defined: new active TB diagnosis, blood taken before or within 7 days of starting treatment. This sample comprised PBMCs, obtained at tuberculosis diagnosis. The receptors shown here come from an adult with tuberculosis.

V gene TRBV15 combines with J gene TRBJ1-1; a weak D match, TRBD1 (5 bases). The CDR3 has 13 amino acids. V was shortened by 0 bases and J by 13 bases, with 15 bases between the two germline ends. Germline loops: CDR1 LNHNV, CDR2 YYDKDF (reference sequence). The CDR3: CATSRDLVGLGFF. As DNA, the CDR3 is TGTGCCACCAGCAGAGATCTGGTGGGGCTCGGTTTCTTT.

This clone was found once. The CDR3 coding sequence is TGCGCCAGCAGTGACGCCGGGGGGACAAACACTGAAGCTTTCTTT. Encoded protein: CASSDAGGTNTEAFF. The gene calls are TRBV10-2 and TRBJ1-1; TRBD1 might be the D (6 bases). V dropped 3 bases and J dropped 2 bases, with 13 bases sitting between them. Germline assignment: CDR1 WSHSY and CDR2 SAAADI. CDR3 length: 15 residues.

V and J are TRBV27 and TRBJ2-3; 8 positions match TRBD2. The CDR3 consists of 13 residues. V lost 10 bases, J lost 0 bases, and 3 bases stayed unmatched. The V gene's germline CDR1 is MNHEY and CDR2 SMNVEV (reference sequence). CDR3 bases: TGTGCCACCAGCGGGAGTAGCACAGATACGCAGTATTTT. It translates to CATSGSSTDTQYF.

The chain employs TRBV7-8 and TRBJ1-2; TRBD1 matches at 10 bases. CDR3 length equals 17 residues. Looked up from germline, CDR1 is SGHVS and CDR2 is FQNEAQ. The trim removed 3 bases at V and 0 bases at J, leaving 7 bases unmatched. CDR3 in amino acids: CASSFTTGGPSNYGYTF. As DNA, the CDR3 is TGTGCCAGCAGCTTTACGACAGGGGGCCCATCTAACTATGGCTACACCTTC. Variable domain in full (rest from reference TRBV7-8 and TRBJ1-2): GAGVSQSPRYKVAKRGQDVALRCDPISGHVSLFWYQQALGQGPEFLTYFQNEAQLDKSGLPSDRFFAERPEGSVSTLKIQRTQQEDSAVYLCASSFTTGGPSNYGYTFGSGTRLTVV.

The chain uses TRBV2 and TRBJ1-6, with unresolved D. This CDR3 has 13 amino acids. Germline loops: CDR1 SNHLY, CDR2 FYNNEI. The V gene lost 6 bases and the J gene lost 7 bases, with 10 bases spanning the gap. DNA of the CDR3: TGTGCCAGCAGGGCCCTCTTGAATTCACCCCTCCACTTT. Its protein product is CASRALLNSPLHF.

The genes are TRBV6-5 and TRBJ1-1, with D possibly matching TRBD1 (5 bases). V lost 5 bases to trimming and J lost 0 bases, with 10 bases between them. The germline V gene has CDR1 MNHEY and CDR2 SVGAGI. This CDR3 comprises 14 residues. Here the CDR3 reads CASSADNLNTEAFF. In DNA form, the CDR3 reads TGTGCCAGCAGTGCGGACAACCTGAACACTGAAGCTTTCTTT.

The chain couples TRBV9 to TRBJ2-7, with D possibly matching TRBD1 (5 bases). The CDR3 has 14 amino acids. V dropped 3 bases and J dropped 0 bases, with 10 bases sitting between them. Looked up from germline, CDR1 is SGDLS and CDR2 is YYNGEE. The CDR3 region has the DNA TGTGCCAGCAGCGGGACAAGAAGCTCCTACGAGCAGTACTTC. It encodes CASSGTRSSYEQYF.

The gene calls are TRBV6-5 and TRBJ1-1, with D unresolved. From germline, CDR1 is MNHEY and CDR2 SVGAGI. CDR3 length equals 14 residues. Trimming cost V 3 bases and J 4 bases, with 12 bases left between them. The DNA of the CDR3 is TGTGCCAGCAGTTATGCAGGTATAACCACTGAAGCTTTCTTT. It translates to CASSYAGITTEAFF.

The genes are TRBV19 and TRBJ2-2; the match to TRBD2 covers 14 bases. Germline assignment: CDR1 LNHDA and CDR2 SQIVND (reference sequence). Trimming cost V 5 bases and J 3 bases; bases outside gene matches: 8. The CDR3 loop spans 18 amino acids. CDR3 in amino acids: CASSRRLAGGHDTGELFF. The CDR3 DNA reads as TGTGCCAGTAGTCGCCGACTAGCGGGGGGGCACGACACCGGGGAGCTGTTTTTT.

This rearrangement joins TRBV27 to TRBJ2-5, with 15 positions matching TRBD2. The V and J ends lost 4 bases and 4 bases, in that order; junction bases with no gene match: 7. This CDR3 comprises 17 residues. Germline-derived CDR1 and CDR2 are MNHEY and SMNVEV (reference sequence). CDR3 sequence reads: CASSSGGLAGGRETQYF. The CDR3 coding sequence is TGTGCCAGCAGTTCCGGAGGACTAGCGGGAGGGCGAGAGACCCAGTACTTC.

The CDR3 loop reads CASSPTTDTQYF. As DNA, the CDR3 is TGTGCCAGCAGTCCAACAACAGATACGCAGTATTTT. This chain uses TRBV2 with TRBJ2-3; D is undetermined. The germline gives CDR1 SNHLY, CDR2 FYNNEI. Trimming shortened V by 5 bases and J by 3 bases, and 6 bases separated the two germline ends. The CDR3 totals 12 residues.

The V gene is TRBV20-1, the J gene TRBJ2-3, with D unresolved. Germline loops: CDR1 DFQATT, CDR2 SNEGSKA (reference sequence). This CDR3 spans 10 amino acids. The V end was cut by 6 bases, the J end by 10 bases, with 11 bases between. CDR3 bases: TGCAGTGCCGGTGAAGTTGCGCAGTATTTT. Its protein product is CSAGEVAQYF.

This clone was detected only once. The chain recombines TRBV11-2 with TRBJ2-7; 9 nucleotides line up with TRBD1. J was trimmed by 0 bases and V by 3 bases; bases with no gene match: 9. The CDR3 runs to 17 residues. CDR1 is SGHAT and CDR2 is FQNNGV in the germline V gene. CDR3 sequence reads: CASSFGGQGIISYEQYF. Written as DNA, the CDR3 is TGTGCCAGCAGCTTTGGAGGACAGGGGATTATCTCCTACGAGCAGTACTTC.

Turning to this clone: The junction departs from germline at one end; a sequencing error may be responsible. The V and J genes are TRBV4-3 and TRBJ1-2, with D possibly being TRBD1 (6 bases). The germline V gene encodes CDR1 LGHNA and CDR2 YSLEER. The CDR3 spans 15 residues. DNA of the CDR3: TGCGCCAGCAGCCACCGGGACCAGGGGAGCTATGACTACACCTTC. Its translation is CASSHRDQGSYDYTF.

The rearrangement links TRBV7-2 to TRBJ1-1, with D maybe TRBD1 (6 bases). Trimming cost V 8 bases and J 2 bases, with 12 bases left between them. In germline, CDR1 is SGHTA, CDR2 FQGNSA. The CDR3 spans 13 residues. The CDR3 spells CASRRTVNTEAFF. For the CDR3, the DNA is TGTGCCAGCCGCCGGACAGTTAACACTGAAGCTTTCTTT.

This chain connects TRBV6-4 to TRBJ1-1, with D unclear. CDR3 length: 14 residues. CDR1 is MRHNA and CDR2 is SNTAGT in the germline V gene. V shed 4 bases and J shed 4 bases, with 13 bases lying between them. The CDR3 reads CASSVRPGGTEAFF. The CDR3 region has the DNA TGTGCCAGCAGTGTTAGGCCGGGTGGCACTGAAGCTTTCTTT.

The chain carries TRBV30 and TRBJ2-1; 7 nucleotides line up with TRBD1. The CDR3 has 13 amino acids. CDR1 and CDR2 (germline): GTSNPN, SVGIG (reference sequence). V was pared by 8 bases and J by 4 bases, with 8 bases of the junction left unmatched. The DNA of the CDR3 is TGTGCCCTGGACAGGAGTTCGTACAATGAGCAGTTCTTC. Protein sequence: CALDRSSYNEQFF.

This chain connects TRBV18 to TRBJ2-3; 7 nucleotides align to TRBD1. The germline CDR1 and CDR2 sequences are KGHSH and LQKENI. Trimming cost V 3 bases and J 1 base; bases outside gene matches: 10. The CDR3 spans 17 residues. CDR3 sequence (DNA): TGTGCCAGCTCACCGCCCCTTACAGGGGTAGGCACAGATACGCAGTATTTT. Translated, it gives CASSPPLTGVGTDTQYF.

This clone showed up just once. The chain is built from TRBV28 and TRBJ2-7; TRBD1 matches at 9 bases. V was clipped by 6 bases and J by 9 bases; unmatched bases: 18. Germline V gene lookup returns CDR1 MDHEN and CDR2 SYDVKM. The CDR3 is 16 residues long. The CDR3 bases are TGTGCCAGCAGAGATTGGGACAGGGAGTTGAGCCGGGGGCAGTACTTC. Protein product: CASRDWDRELSRGQYF.

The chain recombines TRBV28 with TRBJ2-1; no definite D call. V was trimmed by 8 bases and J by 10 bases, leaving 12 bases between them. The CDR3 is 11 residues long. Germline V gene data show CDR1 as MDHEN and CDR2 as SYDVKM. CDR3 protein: CASRSYAEQFF. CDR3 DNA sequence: TGTGCCAGCCGTAGTTATGCCGAGCAGTTCTTC.

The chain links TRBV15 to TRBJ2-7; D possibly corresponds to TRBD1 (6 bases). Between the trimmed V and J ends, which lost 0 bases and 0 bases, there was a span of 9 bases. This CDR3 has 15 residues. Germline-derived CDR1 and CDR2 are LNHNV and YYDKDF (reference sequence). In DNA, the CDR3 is TGTGCCACCAGCAGAGAACGGACAGCCTCCTACGAGCAGTACTTC. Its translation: CATSRERTASYEQYF.

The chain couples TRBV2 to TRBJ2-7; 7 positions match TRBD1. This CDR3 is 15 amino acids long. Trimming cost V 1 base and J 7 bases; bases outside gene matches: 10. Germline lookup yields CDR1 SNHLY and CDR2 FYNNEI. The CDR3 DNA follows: TGTGCCAGCAGTGAAGGGCAGGGGGTATCCTGGGAGCAGTACTTC. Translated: CASSEGQGVSWEQYF. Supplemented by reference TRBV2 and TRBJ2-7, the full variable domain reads EPEVTQTPSHQVTQMGQEVILRCVPISNHLYFYWYRQILGQKVEFLVSFYNNEISEKSEIFDDQFSVERPDGSNFTLKIRSTKLEDSAMYFCASSEGQGVSWEQYFGPGTRLTVT.

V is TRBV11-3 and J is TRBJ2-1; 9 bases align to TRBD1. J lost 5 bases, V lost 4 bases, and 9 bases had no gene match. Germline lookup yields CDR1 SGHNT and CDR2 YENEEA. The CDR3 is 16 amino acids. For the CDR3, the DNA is TGTGCCAGCAGCTACGACCGGGACAGGGAAAACAATGAGCAGTTCTTC. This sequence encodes CASSYDRDRENNEQFF.

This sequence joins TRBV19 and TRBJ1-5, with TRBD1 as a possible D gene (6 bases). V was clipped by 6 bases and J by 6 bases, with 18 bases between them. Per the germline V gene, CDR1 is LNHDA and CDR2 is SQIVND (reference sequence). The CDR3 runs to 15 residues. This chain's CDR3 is CASRTRGGPGQPQHF. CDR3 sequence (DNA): TGTGCCAGTAGGACTAGGGGGGGGCCGGGTCAGCCCCAGCATTTT.

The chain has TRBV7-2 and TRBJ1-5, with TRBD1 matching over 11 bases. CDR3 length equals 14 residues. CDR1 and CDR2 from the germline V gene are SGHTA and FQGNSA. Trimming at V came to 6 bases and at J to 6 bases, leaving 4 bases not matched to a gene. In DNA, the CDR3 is TGTGCCAGCAGTCGGACAGGGGGCTTTCAGCCCCAGCATTTT. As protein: CASSRTGGFQPQHF.

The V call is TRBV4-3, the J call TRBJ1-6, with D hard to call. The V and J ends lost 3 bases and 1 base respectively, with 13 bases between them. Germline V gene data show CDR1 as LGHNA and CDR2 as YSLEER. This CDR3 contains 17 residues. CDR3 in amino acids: CASSQGIGVSYNSPLHF. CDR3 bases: TGCGCCAGCAGCCAGGGCATCGGGGTATCCTATAATTCACCCCTCCACTTT.

The CDR3 bases are TGTGCCAGCTCACCATTAGGAGTCTCCTATAATTCACCCCTCCACTTT. Translation gives CASSPLGVSYNSPLHF. The chain employs TRBV18 and TRBJ1-6, with no clear D. V lost 2 bases to trimming and J lost 0 bases, with 8 bases between them. The CDR3 extends over 16 amino acids. CDR1 and CDR2 (germline): KGHSH, LQKENI.

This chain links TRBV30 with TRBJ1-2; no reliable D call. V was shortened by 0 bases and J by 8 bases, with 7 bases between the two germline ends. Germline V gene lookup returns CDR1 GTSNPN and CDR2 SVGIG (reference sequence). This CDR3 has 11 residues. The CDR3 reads CAWSVRGGYTF. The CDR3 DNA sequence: TGTGCCTGGAGTGTACGAGGAGGCTACACCTTC.

CDR3 in DNA: TGCGCCAGTCGGGTAGCGGGGCGCCGAAAGTACTTC. Protein product: CASRVAGRRKYF. The V gene is TRBV23-1, the J gene TRBJ2-4; 8 bases are shared with TRBD2. TRBV23-1 is filed as an ORF, its function uncertain. J lost 14 bases, V lost 9 bases, and 12 bases had no gene match. The CDR3 has 12 residues.

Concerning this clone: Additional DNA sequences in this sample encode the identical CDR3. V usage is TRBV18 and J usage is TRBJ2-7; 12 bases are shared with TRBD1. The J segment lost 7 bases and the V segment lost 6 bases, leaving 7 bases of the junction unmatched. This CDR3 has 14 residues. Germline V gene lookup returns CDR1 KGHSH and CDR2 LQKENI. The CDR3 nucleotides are TGTGCCAGCTCGCCCGGGACAGGGGGCGATGAGCAGTACTTC. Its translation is CASSPGTGGDEQYF. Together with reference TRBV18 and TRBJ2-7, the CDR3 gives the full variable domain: NAGVMQNPRHLVRRRGQEARLRCSPMKGHSHVYWYRQLPEEGLKFMVYLQKENIIDESGMPKERFSAEFPKEGPSILRIQQVVRGDSAAYFCASSPGTGGDEQYFGPGTRLTVT.

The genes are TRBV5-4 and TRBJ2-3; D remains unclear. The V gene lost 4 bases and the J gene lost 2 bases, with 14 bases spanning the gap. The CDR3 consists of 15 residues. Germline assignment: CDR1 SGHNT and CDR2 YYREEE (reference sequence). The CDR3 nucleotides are TGTGCCAGCAGCCGCACGGCGGAGCACACAGATACGCAGTATTTT. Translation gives CASSRTAEHTDTQYF.

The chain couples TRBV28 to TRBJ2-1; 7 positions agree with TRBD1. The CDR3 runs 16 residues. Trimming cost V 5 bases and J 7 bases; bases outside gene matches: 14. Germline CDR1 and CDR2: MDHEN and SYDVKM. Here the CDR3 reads CASSPPFPGQVNEQFF. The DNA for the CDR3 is TGTGCCAGCAGTCCTCCTTTCCCAGGACAGGTGAATGAGCAGTTCTTC.